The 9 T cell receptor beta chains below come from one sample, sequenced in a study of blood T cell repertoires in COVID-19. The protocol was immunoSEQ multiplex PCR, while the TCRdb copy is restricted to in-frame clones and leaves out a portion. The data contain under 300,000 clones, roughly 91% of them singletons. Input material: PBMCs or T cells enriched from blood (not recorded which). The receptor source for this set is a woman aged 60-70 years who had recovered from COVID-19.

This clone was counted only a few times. In DNA, the CDR3 is TGTGCCAGCAGCCCCCTGACAGGGACCACCTACGAGCAGTACTTC. It encodes CASSPLTGTTYEQYF. The chain uses TRBV9 and TRBJ2-7; 7 bases line up with TRBD1. Trimming at V came to 4 bases and at J to 2 bases, leaving 9 bases not matched to a gene. The CDR3 is 15 residues long. CDR1 is SGDLS, CDR2 YYNGEE, per germline.

The CDR3 nucleotides read TGTGCCAGCAGCCTGGACCGTAGCGGGGCCTACAATGAGCAGTTCTTC. Translating gives CASSLDRSGAYNEQFF. This chain joins TRBV5-6 and TRBJ2-1; 8 nucleotides agree with TRBD2. The germline V gene encodes CDR1 SGHDT and CDR2 YYEEEE. The V segment lost 4 bases and the J segment 2 bases; nucleotides outside the gene matches: 8. The CDR3 has 16 amino acids.

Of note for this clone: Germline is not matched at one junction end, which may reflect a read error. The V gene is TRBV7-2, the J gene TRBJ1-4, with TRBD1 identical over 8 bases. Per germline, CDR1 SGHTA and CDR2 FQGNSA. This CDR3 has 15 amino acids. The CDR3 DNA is TGTGCCAGCAGCTTAACAGGGGGTACTAGTGAAAAACTGTTTTTT. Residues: CASSLTGGTSEKLFF.

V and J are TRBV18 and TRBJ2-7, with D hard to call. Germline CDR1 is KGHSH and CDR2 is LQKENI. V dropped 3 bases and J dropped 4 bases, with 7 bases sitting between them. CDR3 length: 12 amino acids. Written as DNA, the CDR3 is TGTGCCAGCTCACCTCCCGGTTACGAGCAGTACTTC. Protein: CASSPPGYEQYF.

The CDR3 here is CASSFEVRANEQFF. CDR3 in DNA: TGTGCCAGCAGCTTCGAGGTGAGGGCGAATGAGCAGTTCTTC. The gene calls are TRBV7-8 and TRBJ2-1, with D maybe TRBD2 (5 bases). V lost 3 bases and J lost 7, with 13 bases in between. This CDR3 spans 14 amino acids. Germline V gene lookup returns CDR1 SGHVS and CDR2 FQNEAQ.

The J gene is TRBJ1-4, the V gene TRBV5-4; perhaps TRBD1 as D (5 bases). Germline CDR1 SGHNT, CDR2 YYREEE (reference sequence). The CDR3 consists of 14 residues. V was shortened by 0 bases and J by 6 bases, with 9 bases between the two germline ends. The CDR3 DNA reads TGTGCCAGCAGCTTGGTGGGGGAGGATGAAAAACTGTTTTTT. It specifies CASSLVGEDEKLFF.

CDR3 sequence reads: CASSDRGYHGYTF. The CDR3 DNA reads TGTGCCAGCAGTGACAGGGGGTATCATGGCTACACCTTC. The chain employs TRBV2 and TRBJ1-2; TRBD1 agrees at 7 bases. The CDR3 length is 13 residues. CDR1 and CDR2 (germline): SNHLY, FYNNEI. V shed 3 bases, J shed 6 bases, and the junction held 4 bases outside the gene matches. The variable domain in full, with the rest retrieved from reference TRBV2 and TRBJ1-2, is EPEVTQTPSHQVTQMGQEVILRCVPISNHLYFYWYRQILGQKVEFLVSFYNNEISEKSEIFDDQFSVERPDGSNFTLKIRSTKLEDSAMYFCASSDRGYHGYTFGSGTRLTVV.

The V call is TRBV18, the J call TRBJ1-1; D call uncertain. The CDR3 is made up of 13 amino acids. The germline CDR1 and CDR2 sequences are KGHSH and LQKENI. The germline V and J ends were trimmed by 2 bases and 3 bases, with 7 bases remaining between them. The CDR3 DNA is TGTGCCAGCTCACCATCCCAGGACACTGAAGCTTTCTTT. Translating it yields CASSPSQDTEAFF.

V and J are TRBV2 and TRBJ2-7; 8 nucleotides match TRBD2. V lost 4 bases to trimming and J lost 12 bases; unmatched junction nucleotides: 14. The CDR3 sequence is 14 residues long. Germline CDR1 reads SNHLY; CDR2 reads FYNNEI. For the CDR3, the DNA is TGTGCCAGCAGTGGGGGGACTAGTTTGGTCGGTCGGTACTTC. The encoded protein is CASSGGTSLVGRYF.